This note documents a single TCR beta chain sequence. Antigen: not known. The entry originates in a study of a mutant IDH1 vaccine in newly diagnosed glioma. Study overall: Investigators started vaccination 4-6 weeks after radiotherapy alone, or with temozolomide cycles.

Clones were sequenced by immunoSEQ multiplex PCR, and TCRdb holds only the in-frame ones, with some missing. The sample holds 77,000 or so clones, roughly 77% seen once. Germline CDR1 is MGHDK and CDR2 is SYGVNS. The CDR3 consists of 13 residues. The V and J ends lost 5 bases and 2 bases respectively, with 9 bases between them. As to time point: week 47, end of study. Topical imiquimod was applied with each vaccine dose, which held 300 ug of mutant IDH1 20-mer peptide. The chain employs TRBV25-1 and TRBJ1-1; D possibly corresponds to TRBD1 (6 bases). The sample consisted of PBMCs, taken from a glioma patient whose treatment included an IDH1 peptide vaccine. The TCR comes from a man in his forties with glioma. The CDR3 protein is CASSRGGNTEAFF. In nucleotides, the CDR3 is TGTGCCAGCAGTAGGGGGGGAAACACTGAAGCTTTCTTT.